A single sample is the source of the 25 T cell receptor beta chains below, sequenced in a study of blood T cells in healthy people across ages. For the second PCR, which ran for about 6 to 12 cycles, a sample-barcoded 5' primer and a J-beta primer mix were used. MiXCR was run by TCRdb on the 5' RACE reads, yielding one entry per CDR3 protein. The table has 500,000 to 650,000 distinct CDR3 sequences, 25% to 35% seen once. The data were also submitted as part of a second study, on T cells of mothers and their children.

Sequencing input: blood. The receptors were gathered from a boy between 2 and 10 years old in good health.

This clonotype was counted between two and nine times. The chain couples TRBV7-2 to TRBJ2-5; D remains unclear. The CDR3 has 15 residues. Germline loops: CDR1 SGHTA, CDR2 FQGNSA. Trimming pared 2 bases from V and 2 bases from J, leaving 12 bases between. CDR3 in amino acids: CASSLSAGQQETQYF. Written as DNA, the CDR3 is TGTGCCAGCAGCTTATCGGCCGGCCAGCAAGAGACCCAGTACTTC.

CDR3 protein: CASSPQLAGVQETQYF. As DNA, the CDR3 is TGTGCCAGCTCACCCCAACTAGCGGGAGTACAAGAGACCCAGTACTTC. The V gene is TRBV18, the J gene TRBJ2-5, with 11 nucleotides matching TRBD2. Looked up from germline, CDR1 is KGHSH and CDR2 is LQKENI. The V gene end was trimmed by 3 bases and the J gene end by 2 bases; junction bases not matched to a gene: 5. The CDR3 has 16 residues.

This clonotype was observed a single time. The rearrangement uses TRBV20-1 and TRBJ1-1; no firm D call. Germline V gives CDR1 DFQATT, CDR2 SNEGSKA (reference sequence). V was trimmed by 3 bases and J by 7 bases, leaving 6 bases between them. This CDR3 is built from 10 residues. CDR3 amino acids: CSARDGEAFF. CDR3 coding DNA: TGCAGTGCTAGGGACGGTGAAGCTTTCTTT.

The J gene is TRBJ2-5, the V gene TRBV9; D unresolved. The DNA end favors TRBJ2-1, so the J call may be wrong. CDR3 length: 15 residues. Germline CDR1 is SGDLS and CDR2 is YYNGEE. The CDR3 protein is CASSARTTISNEQFF. The CDR3 DNA is TGTGCCAGCAGCGCCCGGACGACAATTTCAAATGAGCAGTTCTTC.

The chain is built from TRBV4-2 and TRBJ2-3, with TRBD2 matching over 10 bases. CDR1 LGHNA and CDR2 YNFKEQ come from the germline V gene. With 0 bases clipped from V and 8 bases from J, the junction kept 14 bases outside the gene matches. This CDR3 spans 18 amino acids. CDR3 DNA sequence: TGTGCCAGCAGCCAAGATTATCAGCCAGCGGGGGGGCCTGGTACGCAGTATTTT. Amino acids: CASSQDYQPAGGPGTQYF.

The chain joins TRBV5-6 to TRBJ2-1, with 9 positions matching TRBD1. Germline trimming cut 4 bases from V and 5 bases from J; bases unmatched to any gene: 7. The germline gives CDR1 SGHDT, CDR2 YYEEEE. The CDR3 totals 15 residues. The DNA of the CDR3 is TGTGCCAGCAGCCGCCCGGACAGGGGAGACAATGAGCAGTTCTTC. Translation gives CASSRPDRGDNEQFF.

The chain uses TRBV6-5 and TRBJ2-3; a weak D match, TRBD1 (6 bases). This CDR3 is 17 amino acids long. Germline loops: CDR1 MNHEY, CDR2 SVGAGI. V was shortened by 0 bases and J by 2 bases, with 15 bases between the two germline ends. CDR3 region: CASSYSLPRGNTDTQYF. The DNA of the CDR3 is TGTGCCAGCAGTTACTCGCTGCCTAGGGGGAACACAGATACGCAGTATTTT.

The V call is TRBV9, the J call TRBJ1-1; D is uncertain. The V end was cut by 2 bases, the J end by 3 bases, with 11 bases between. This CDR3 comprises 14 residues. From germline, CDR1 is SGDLS and CDR2 YYNGEE. CDR3 bases: TGTGCCAGCAGCGTGGGTAGGTTCGACACTGAAGCTTTCTTT. It is translated as CASSVGRFDTEAFF.

This rearrangement joins TRBV27 to TRBJ2-5; 7 bases line up with TRBD1. J was trimmed by 5 bases and V by 5 bases; bases with no gene match: 5. This CDR3 is 13 amino acids long. Germline CDR1 reads MNHEY; CDR2 reads SMNVEV (reference sequence). The CDR3 region has the DNA TGTGCCAGCAGTAGACAGGGCACCGAGACCCAGTACTTC. Translating it yields CASSRQGTETQYF.

The chain has TRBV20-1 and TRBJ2-5, with 9 bases aligning to TRBD2. Germline values: CDR1 DFQATT, CDR2 SNEGSKA (reference sequence). V was clipped by 2 bases and J by 0 bases; unmatched bases: 7. The CDR3 runs 16 residues. CDR3 in amino acids: CSARLAGRSYQETQYF. The CDR3 region has the DNA TGCAGTGCTAGACTAGCGGGGCGAAGTTACCAAGAGACCCAGTACTTC.

The V gene is TRBV27, the J gene TRBJ2-6, with TRBD1 matching 7 bases. After removal of 6 bases from V and 2 bases from J, the junction contained 7 bases not matched to a gene. The germline CDR1 and CDR2 sequences are MNHEY and SMNVEV (reference sequence). The CDR3 is 16 residues long. DNA of the CDR3: TGTGCCAGCAGGTCGGAGAGGGGGCCTGGGGCCAACGTCCTGACTTTC. Translated, it gives CASRSERGPGANVLTF.

About this clonotype itself: Because it lacks the conserved phenylalanine or tryptophan at the end, this CDR3 is likely a read error. V gene TRBV27 combines with J gene TRBJ2-1; a weak D match, TRBD2 (7 bases). The germline gives CDR1 MNHEY, CDR2 SMNVEV (reference sequence). The CDR3 loop spans 17 amino acids. Trimming removed 6 bases at V and 2 bases at J, with 20 bases between. The CDR3 protein is CASSRGGGGGPYNEQFL. DNA of the CDR3: TGTGCCAGCAGCCGGGGAGGGGGAGGCGGTCCCTACAATGAGCAGTTCCTC.

The count of this clonotype is one. This chain joins TRBV7-2 and TRBJ1-3; D is undetermined. From germline, CDR1 is SGHTA and CDR2 FQGNSA. The CDR3 is made up of 15 amino acids. V was shortened by 3 bases and J by 4 bases, with 13 bases between the two germline ends. The CDR3 reads CASSLEGRSGNTIYF. The CDR3 DNA sequence: TGTGCCAGCAGCTTGGAGGGCCGTTCAGGAAACACCATATATTTT.

The chain couples TRBV5-1 to TRBJ1-1; TRBD1 might be the D (5 bases). Germline V CDR1 and CDR2: SGHRS, YFSETQ. Trimming pared 5 bases from V and 1 base from J, leaving 12 bases between. The CDR3 is made up of 14 amino acids. The CDR3 loop is CASRRDSGNTEAFF. The CDR3 DNA follows: TGCGCCAGCAGACGGGACTCGGGGAACACTGAAGCTTTCTTT.

This clonotype was counted once. This rearrangement joins TRBV29-1 to TRBJ1-1, with a tentative D call TRBD1 (6 bases). The CDR3 length is 13 residues. V was pared by 7 bases and J by 1 base, with 13 bases between. Looked up from germline, CDR1 is SQVTM and CDR2 is ANQGSEA. The CDR3 loop is CSAGGQQNTEAFF. The CDR3 DNA sequence: TGCAGCGCCGGAGGACAGCAGAACACTGAAGCTTTCTTT. Combining the CDR3 with reference TRBV29-1 and TRBJ1-1 gives the whole variable domain SAVISQKPSRDICQRGTSLTIQCQVDSQVTMMFWYRQQPGQSLTLIATANQGSEATYESGFVIDKFPISRPNLTFSTLTVSNMSPEDSSIYLCSAGGQQNTEAFFGQGTRLTVV.

This sequence joins TRBV9 and TRBJ2-3; D possibly uses TRBD1 or TRBD2 (6 bases each). Trimming removed 3 bases at V and 3 bases at J, with 17 bases between. The CDR3 runs to 16 residues. In germline, CDR1 is SGDLS, CDR2 YYNGEE. The CDR3 nucleotides are TGTGCCAGCAGCGCCAGACGACAAGGGGGGACAGATACGCAGTATTTT. Residues: CASSARRQGGTDTQYF.

This clonotype appeared many times. The CDR3 spells CASSLRQGADTQYF. The CDR3 DNA sequence: TGTGCCAGCAGCCTAAGACAGGGGGCAGATACGCAGTATTTT. The rearrangement links TRBV7-2 to TRBJ2-3, with TRBD1 matching 9 bases. After removal of 5 bases from V and 4 bases from J, the junction contained 4 bases not matched to a gene. Germline assignment: CDR1 SGHTA and CDR2 FQGNSA. The CDR3 runs to 14 residues.

This chain connects TRBV4-3 to TRBJ2-3; perhaps TRBD2 as D (5 bases). Trimming removed 2 bases at V and 5 bases at J, with 17 bases between. This CDR3 is built from 16 residues. The V gene's germline CDR1 is LGHNA and CDR2 YSLEER. This chain's CDR3 is CASSQWLPADGDTQYF. CDR3 in DNA: TGCGCCAGCAGCCAATGGCTTCCAGCGGACGGAGATACGCAGTATTTT.

This clonotype was recorded a few times. A read error may produce the germline difference seen at one junction end. The CDR3 DNA follows: TGTGCCAGCACCCGAGGCGGGAGCACAGATACGCAGTATTTT. Translated, it gives CASTRGGSTDTQYF. The chain has TRBV5-1 and TRBJ2-3, with D perhaps matching TRBD2 (5 bases). Germline CDR1 reads SGHRS; CDR2 reads YFSETQ. This CDR3 region has 14 residues.

This chain links TRBV6-1 with TRBJ2-7, with D tentatively TRBD2 (6 bases). With 7 bases removed from V and 0 bases from J, the gap between germline ends came to 13 bases. The germline V gene has CDR1 MNHNS and CDR2 SASEGT. The CDR3 length is 14 residues. CDR3 protein: CASKEGLSSYEQYF. CDR3 bases: TGTGCCAGCAAGGAGGGTTTGAGCTCCTACGAGCAGTACTTC.

The V gene is TRBV6-1, the J gene TRBJ2-4; a weak D match, TRBD2 (6 bases). The germline gives CDR1 MNHNS, CDR2 SASEGT. CDR3 length: 19 residues. With 2 bases removed from V and 1 base from J, the gap between germline ends came to 21 bases. The DNA for the CDR3 is TGTGCCAGCAGTGAATTCGGGAGAGTAATTGGGTGGGCCAAAAACATTCAGTACTTC. Translated, it gives CASSEFGRVIGWAKNIQYF.

The chain links TRBV7-2 to TRBJ1-2; D is perhaps TRBD1 (6 bases). The CDR3 totals 15 residues. CDR1 is SGHTA and CDR2 is FQGNSA in the germline V gene. Trimming removed 5 bases from V and 6 bases from J, with 19 bases in between. This chain's CDR3 is CASSNRQARGDGYTF. The CDR3 DNA is TGTGCCAGCAGCAATCGACAGGCGAGGGGGGATGGCTACACCTTC. The full variable domain, with the rest looked up from reference TRBV7-2 and TRBJ1-2, is GAGVSQSPSNKVTEKGKDVELRCDPISGHTALYWYRQSLGQGLEFLIYFQGNSAPDKSGLPSDRFSAERTGGSVSTLTIQRTQQEDSAVYLCASSNRQARGDGYTFGSGTRLTVV.

This clonotype was seen a handful of times. The rearrangement links TRBV19 to TRBJ2-1; D unresolved. The V and J ends lost 3 bases and 8 bases respectively, with 8 bases between them. This CDR3 spans 12 amino acids. Germline values: CDR1 LNHDA, CDR2 SQIVND (reference sequence). The CDR3 coding sequence is TGTGCCAGTAGTATCCCAGGCTATGAGCAGTTCTTC. Residues: CASSIPGYEQFF.

V usage is TRBV30 and J usage is TRBJ1-3; the D gene is possibly TRBD1 (6 bases). CDR1 and CDR2 (germline): GTSNPN, SVGIG (reference sequence). The V end was cut by 0 bases, the J end by 4 bases, with 7 bases between. The CDR3 has 13 amino acids. Here the CDR3 reads CAWSVGAGNTIYF. CDR3 nucleotides: TGTGCCTGGAGTGTGGGGGCCGGAAACACCATATATTTT. Full variable domain (rest looked up from reference TRBV30 and TRBJ1-3): SQTIHQWPATLVQPVGSPLSLECTVEGTSNPNLYWYRQAAGRGLQLLFYSVGIGQISSEVPQNLSASRPQDRQFILSSKKLLLSDSGFYLCAWSVGAGNTIYFGEGSWLTVV.

The chain joins TRBV2 to TRBJ1-2; D is ambiguous. Germline values: CDR1 SNHLY, CDR2 FYNNEI. Trimming removed 1 base at V and 8 bases at J, with 14 bases between. CDR3 size: 14 residues. This CDR3 reads CASSEDGAVGGYTF. CDR3 nucleotide sequence: TGTGCCAGCAGTGAAGATGGCGCGGTGGGGGGCTACACCTTC.